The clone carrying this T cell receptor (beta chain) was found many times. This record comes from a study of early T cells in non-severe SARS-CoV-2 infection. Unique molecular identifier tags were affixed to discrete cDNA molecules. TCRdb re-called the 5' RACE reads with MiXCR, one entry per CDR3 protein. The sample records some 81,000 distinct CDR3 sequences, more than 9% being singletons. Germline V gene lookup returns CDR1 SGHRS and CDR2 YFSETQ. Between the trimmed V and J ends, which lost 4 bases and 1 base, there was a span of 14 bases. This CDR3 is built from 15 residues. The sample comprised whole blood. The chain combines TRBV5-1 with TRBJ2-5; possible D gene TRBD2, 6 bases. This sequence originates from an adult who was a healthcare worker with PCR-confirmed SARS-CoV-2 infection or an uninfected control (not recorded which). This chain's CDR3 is CASSDPKGGQETQYF. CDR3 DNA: TGCGCCAGCAGCGACCCGAAGGGAGGCCAAGAGACCCAGTACTTC. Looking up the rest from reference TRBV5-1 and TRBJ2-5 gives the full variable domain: KAGVTQTPRYLIKTRGQQVTLSCSPISGHRSVSWYQQTPGQGLQFLFEYFSETQRNKGNFPGRFSGRQFSNSRSEMNVSTLELGDSALYLCASSDPKGGQETQYFGPGTRLLVL.